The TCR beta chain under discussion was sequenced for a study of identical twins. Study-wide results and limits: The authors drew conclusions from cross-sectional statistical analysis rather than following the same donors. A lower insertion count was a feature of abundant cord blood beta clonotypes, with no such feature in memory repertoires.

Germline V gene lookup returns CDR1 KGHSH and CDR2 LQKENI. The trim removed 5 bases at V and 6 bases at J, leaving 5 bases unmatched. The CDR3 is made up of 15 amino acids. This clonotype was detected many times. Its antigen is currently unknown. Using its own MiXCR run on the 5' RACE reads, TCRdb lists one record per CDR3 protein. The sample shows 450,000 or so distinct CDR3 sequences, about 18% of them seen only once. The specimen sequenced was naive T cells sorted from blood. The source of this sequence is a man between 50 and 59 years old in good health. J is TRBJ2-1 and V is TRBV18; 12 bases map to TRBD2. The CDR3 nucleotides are TGTGCCAGCTCATCAGGACTAGCGGGGATCAATGAGCAGTTCTTC. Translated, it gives CASSSGLAGINEQFF.